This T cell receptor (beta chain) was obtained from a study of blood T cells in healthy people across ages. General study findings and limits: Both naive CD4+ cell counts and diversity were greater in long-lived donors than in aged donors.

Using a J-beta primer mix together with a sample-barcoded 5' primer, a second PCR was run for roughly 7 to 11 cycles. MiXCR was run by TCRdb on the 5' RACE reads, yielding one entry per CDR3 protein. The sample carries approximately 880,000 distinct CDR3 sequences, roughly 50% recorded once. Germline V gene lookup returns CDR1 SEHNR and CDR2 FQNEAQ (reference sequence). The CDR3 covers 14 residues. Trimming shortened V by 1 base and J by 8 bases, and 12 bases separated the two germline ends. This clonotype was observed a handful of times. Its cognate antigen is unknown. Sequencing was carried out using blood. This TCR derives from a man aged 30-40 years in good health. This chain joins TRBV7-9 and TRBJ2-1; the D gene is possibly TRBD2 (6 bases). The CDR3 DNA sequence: TGTGCCAGCAGCTTAGAAGTAGGAGGGTATGAGCAGTTCTTC. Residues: CASSLEVGGYEQFF. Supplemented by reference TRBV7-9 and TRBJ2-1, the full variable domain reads DTGVSQNPRHKITKRGQNVTFRCDPISEHNRLYWYRQTLGQGPEFLTYFQNEAQLEKSRLLSDRFSAERPKGSFSTLEIQRTEQGDSAMYLCASSLEVGGYEQFFGPGTRLTVL.